This T cell receptor beta chain was sequenced during a study of STAT5B mutations in CD4+ large granular lymphocyte leukemia. The data were produced by immunoSEQ multiplex PCR, yet TCRdb's version contains in-frame clones alone and is incomplete. The sample holds roughly 30,000 clones, around three quarters seen once. This clone came up a few times. The sequence came from a human donor in good health. Sequencing used CD4+ T cells from blood buffy coats.

CDR3 loop: CASSITSGGTEAFF. Written as DNA, the CDR3 is TGTGCCAGTAGTATCACCTCGGGGGGCACTGAAGCTTTCTTT. The V and J genes are TRBV19 and TRBJ1-1; TRBD1 is a possible D gene (5 bases). The CDR3 runs 14 residues. Trimming stripped 3 bases from V and 4 bases from J, with 12 bases between. The germline V gene encodes CDR1 LNHDA and CDR2 SQIVND (reference sequence). Filled out from reference TRBV19 and TRBJ1-1, the complete variable domain reads DGGITQSPKYLFRKEGQNVTLSCEQNLNHDAMYWYRQDPGQGLRLIYYSQIVNDFQKGDIAEGYSVSREKKESFPLTVTSAQKNPTAFYLCASSITSGGTEAFFGQGTRLTVV.